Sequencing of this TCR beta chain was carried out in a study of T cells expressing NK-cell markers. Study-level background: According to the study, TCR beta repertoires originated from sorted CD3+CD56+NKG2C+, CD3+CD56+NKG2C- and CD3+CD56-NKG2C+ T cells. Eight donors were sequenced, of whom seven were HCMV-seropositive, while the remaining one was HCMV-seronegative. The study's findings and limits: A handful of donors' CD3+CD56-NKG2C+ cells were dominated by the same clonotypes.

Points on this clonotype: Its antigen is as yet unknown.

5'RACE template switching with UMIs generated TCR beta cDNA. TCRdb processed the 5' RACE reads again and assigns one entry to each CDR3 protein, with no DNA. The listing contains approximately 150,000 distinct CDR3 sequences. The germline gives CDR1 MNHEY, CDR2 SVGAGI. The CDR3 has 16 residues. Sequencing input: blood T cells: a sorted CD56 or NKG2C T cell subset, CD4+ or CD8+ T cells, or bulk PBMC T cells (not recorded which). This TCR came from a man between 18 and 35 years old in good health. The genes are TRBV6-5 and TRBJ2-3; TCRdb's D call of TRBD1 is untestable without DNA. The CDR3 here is CASSSGVRPSTDTQYF.